The entry below describes one T cell receptor (beta chain). The CDR3 totals 20 residues. The ends lost 0 bases at V and 3 bases at J; junction bases unmatched: 18. The V gene's germline CDR1 is LGHDT and CDR2 YNNKEL (reference sequence). This sample is part of a study of blood T cell repertoires in COVID-19. Study information: The United States, Italy and Spain were the sources of the acute and convalescent COVID-19 samples. T cells, B-cell-depleted T cells, or PBMCs supplied cDNA or gDNA.

As originally analysed: The assay estimated nucleated cells by amplifying reference gene primers. Profiled with immunoSEQ multiplex PCR; TCRdb holds only in-frame clones, not every one. The D gene and trimming were derived from the DNA, and the V and J assignments and clone size from that table. The sample shows about 150,000 clones, 84% of them seen only once. The receptor comes from a man younger than 30 with active or convalescent COVID-19. The chain combines TRBV3-1 (or the pseudogene TRBV3-2) with TRBJ1-2; 8 bases map to TRBD1. The source material was peripheral blood. In DNA form, the CDR3 reads TGTGCCAGCAGCCAAGACCTCCGATCGCGGGACCCAGGGGGCTACTATGGCTACACCTTC. It yields the protein CASSQDLRSRDPGGYYGYTF.